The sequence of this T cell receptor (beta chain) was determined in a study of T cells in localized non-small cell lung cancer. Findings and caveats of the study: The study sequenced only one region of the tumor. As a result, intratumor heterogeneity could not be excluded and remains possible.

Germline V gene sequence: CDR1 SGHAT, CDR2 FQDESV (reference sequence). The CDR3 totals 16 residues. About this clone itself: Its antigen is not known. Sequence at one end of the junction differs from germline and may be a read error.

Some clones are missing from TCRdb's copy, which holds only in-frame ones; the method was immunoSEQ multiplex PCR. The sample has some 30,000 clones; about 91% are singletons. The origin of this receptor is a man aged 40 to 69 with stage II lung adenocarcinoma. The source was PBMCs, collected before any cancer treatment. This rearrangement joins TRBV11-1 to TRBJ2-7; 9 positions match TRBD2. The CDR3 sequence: CASSLTSGTSSYGQYF. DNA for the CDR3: TGTGCCAGCAGCCTAACTTCCGGGACTAGCTCCTACGGGCAGTACTTC.